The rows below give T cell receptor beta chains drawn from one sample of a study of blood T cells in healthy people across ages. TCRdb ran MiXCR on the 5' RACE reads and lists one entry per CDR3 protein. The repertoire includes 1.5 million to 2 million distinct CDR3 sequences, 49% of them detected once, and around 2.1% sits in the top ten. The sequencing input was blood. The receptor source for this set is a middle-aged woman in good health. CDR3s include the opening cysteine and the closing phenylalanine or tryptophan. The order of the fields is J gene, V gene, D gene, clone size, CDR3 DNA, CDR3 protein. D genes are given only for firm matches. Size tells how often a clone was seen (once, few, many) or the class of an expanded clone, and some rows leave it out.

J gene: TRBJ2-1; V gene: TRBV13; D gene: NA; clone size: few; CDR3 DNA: TGTGCCAGCAGCACCGGGGTAGACAATGAGCAGTTCTTC; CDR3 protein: CASSTGVDNEQFF
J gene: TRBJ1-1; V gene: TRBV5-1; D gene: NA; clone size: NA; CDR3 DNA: TGCGCCAGCAGCGCACTACGTGAGGGCACTGAAGCTTTCTTT; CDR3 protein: CASSALREGTEAFF
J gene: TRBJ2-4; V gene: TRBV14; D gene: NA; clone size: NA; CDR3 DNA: TGTGCCAGCAGCCGAGATACGAGGGGGGGCCGGAACATTCAGTACTTC; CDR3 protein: CASSRDTRGGRNIQYF
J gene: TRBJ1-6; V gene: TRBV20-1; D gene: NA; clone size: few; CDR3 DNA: TGCAGTGCTAGAGCCTTAGGGAGTTTGGGTTCACCCCTCCACTTT; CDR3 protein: CSARALGSLGSPLHF
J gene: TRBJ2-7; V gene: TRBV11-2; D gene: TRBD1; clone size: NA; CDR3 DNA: TGTGCCAGCAGCTTAGTAGTGACAGGGAGCTACGAGCAGTACTTC; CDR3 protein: CASSLVVTGSYEQYF
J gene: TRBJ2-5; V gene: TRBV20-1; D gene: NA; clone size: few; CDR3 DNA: TGCAGTGCTTACCCATCCCAGGGGTCTAGGGAGACCCAGTACTTC; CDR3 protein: CSAYPSQGSRETQYF
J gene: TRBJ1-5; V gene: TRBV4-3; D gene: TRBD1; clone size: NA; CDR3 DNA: TGCGCCAGCAGCCAAGATCAGGGGGCTTGGAGTCAGCCCCAGCATTTT; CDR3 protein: CASSQDQGAWSQPQHF
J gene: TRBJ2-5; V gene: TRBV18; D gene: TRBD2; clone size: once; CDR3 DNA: TGTGCCAGCTCACCCCGGGGACTAGCGGAAGAGACCCAGTACTTC; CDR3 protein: CASSPRGLAEETQYF
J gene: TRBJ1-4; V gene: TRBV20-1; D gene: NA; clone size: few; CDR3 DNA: TGCAGTTGGATGCCGATGGTTGAAAAACTGTTTTTT; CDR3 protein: CSWMPMVEKLFF
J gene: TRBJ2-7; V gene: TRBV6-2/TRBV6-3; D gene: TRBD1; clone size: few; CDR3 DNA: TGTGCCAGCAGTCCGACGACAGGGGCTAATACCTACGAGCAGTACTTC; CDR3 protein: CASSPTTGANTYEQYF
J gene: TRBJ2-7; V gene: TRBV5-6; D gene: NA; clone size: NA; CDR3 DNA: TGTGCCAGCAGCCCTACCGAGGTTAGCAAACCCTACGAGCAGTACTTC; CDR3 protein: CASSPTEVSKPYEQYF
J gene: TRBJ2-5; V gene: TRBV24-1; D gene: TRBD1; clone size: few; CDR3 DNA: TGTGCCACCAGTGATTTGCGGGACAGGGATGACGAGACCCAGTACTTC; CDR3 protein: CATSDLRDRDDETQYF
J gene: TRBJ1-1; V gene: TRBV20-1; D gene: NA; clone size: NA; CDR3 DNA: TGCAGTGGGGGGCTCGGGTACACTGAAGCTTTCTTT; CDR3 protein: CSGGLGYTEAFF
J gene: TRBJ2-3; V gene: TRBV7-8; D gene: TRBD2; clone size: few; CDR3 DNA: TGTGCCAGCAGCCTAGGGGCTAGCGGGAAAACTTTAGATACGCAGTATTTT; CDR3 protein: CASSLGASGKTLDTQYF
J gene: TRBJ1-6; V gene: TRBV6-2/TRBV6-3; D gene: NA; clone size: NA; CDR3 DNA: TGTGCCAGCAGTCACGACAGACTCAATTCACCCCTCCACTTT; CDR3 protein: CASSHDRLNSPLHF
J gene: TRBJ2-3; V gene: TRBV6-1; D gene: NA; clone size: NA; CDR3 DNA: TGTGCCGTTCGACAGGACCCTCCAGATACGCAGTATTTT; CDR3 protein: CAVRQDPPDTQYF
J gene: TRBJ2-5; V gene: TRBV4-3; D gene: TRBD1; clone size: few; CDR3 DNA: TGCGCCAGCAGCCAAGAGGGACAGAGGGGACAAGAGACCCAGTACTTC; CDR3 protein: CASSQEGQRGQETQYF
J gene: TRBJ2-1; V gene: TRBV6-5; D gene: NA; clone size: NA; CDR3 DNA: TGTGCCAGCAGTCCGTACTTGAGCTCCTACAATGAGCAGTTCTTC; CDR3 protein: CASSPYLSSYNEQFF
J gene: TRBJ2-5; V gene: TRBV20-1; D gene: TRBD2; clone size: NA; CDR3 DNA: TGCAGTGCTAGACGCCTGGAAGCGGGGGAGACCCAGTACTTC; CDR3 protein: CSARRLEAGETQYF
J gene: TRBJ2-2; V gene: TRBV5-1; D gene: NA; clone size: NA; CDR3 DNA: TGCGCCAGCAGCTTGGAACCCGGGGAGCTGTTTTTT; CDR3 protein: CASSLEPGELFF
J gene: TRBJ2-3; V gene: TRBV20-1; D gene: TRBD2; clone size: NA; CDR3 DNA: TGCAGTGCTAGAGATTTTCCTAGCGGAGACACAGATACGCAGTATTTT; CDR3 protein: CSARDFPSGDTDTQYF
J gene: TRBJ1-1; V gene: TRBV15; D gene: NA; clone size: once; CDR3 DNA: TGTGCCACCAGCGGAGGACGAGCAGGGAGACCTTTCTTT; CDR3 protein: CATSGGRAGRPFF
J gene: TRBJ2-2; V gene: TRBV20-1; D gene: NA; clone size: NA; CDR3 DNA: TGCAGTGCCCCCGGGGAGGCGCGCACCGGGGAGCTGTTTTTT; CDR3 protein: CSAPGEARTGELFF
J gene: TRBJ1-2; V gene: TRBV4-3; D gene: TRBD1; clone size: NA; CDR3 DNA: TGCGCCAGCAGCCAAGATTATCCGGGACAGGGATACTATGGCTACACCTTC; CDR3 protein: CASSQDYPGQGYYGYTF
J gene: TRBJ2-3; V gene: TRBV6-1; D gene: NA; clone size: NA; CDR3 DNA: TGTGCCAGCAGTGAGTCGGGCGGCGCCACAGATACGCAGTATTTT; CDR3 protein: CASSESGGATDTQYF
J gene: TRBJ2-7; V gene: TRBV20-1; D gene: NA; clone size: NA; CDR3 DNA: TGCAGTGCTACTCGACAGGTTAACTACGAGCAGTACTTC; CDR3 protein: CSATRQVNYEQYF
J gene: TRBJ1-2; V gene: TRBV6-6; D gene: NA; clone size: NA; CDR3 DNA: TGTGCCAGCGCTTCGGATTCTAACTATGGCTACACCTTC; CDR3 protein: CASASDSNYGYTF
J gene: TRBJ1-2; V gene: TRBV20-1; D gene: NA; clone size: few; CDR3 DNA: TGCAGTGCTCCGGACCCGATTCACGGTACTAACTATGGCTACACCTTC; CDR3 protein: CSAPDPIHGTNYGYTF
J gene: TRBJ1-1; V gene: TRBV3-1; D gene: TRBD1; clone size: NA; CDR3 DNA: TGTGCCAGCAGCCAAGCCCAAATAACTCCAGGGGGCATGAGAGCTTTCTTT; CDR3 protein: CASSQAQITPGGMRAFF
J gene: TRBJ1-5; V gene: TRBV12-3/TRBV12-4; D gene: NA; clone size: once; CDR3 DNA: TGTGCCAGCAGTTTAATCTCAGGCCTTAAGGGTCCCCAGCATTTT; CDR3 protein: CASSLISGLKGPQHF
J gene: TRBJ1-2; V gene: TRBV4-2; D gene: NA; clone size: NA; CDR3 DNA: TGTGCCAGCAGCCAAGATAGCCGGGGATCAGTCTATGGCTACACCTTC; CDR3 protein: CASSQDSRGSVYGYTF
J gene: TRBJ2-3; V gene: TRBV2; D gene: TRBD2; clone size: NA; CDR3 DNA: TGTGCCAGCAGTAAACTATCTCTAGCGGGGGGGCACACAGATACGCAGTATTTT; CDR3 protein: CASSKLSLAGGHTDTQYF
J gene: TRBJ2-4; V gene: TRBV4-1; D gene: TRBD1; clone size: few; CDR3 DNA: TGCGCCAGCAGCCCACCGGGACAGTCCAAAAACATTCAGTACTTC; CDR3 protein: CASSPPGQSKNIQYF
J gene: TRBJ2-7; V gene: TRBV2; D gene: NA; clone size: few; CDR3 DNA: TGTGCCAGCAGTGCAGAGACGGACTACGAGCAGTACTTC; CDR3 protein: CASSAETDYEQYF
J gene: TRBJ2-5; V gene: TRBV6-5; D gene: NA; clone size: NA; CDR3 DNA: TGTGCCAGCAGTTACATGGGTATGGAAAAGACCCAGTACTTC; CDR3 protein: CASSYMGMEKTQYF
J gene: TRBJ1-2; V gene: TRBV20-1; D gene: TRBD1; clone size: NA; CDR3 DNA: TGCAGTGCTAGAGATCAGGACAGGGGTGGGGGCTACACCTTC; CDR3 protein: CSARDQDRGGGYTF
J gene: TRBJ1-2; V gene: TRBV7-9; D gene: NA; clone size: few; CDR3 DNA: TGTGCCAGCAGCTCCGACCATCGACGGGAGGGCTACACCTTC; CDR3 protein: CASSSDHRREGYTF
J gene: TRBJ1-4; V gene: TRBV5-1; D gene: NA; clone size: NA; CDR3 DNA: TGCGCCAGCAGCTTGAACGTGAATGAAAAACTGTTTTTT; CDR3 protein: CASSLNVNEKLFF
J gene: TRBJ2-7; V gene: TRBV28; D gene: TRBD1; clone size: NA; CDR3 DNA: TGTGCCAGCAGTTCACAGGGGCGATTCTACGAGCAGTACTTC; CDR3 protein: CASSSQGRFYEQYF
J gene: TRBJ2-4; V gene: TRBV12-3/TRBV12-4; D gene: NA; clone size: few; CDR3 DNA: TGTGCCAGCAGCCGGGCCCTAGCCAAAAACATTCAGTACTTC; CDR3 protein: CASSRALAKNIQYF
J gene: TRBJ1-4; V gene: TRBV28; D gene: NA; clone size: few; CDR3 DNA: TGTGCCAGCAGTTTATCGGTCTTGTCGGGGGGGAAGAATGAAAAACTGTTTTTT; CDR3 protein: CASSLSVLSGGKNEKLFF
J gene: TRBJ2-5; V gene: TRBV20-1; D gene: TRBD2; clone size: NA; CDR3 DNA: TGCAGTCAAACAGGGACTAGCGGAGAGACCCAGTACTTC; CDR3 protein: CSQTGTSGETQYF